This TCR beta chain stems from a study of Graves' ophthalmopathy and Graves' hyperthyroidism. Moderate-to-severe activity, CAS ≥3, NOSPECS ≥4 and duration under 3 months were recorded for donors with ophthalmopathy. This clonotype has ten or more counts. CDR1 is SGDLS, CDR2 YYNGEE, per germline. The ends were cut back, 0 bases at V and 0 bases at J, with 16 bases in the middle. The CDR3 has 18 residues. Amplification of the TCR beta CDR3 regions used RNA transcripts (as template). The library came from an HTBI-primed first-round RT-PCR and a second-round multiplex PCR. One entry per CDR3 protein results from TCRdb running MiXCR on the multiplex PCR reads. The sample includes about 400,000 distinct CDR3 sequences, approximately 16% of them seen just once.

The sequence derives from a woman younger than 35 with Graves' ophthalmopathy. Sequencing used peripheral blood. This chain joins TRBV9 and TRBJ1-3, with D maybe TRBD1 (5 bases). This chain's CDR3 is CASSVAMIGQGSGNTIYF. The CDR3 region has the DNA TGTGCCAGCAGCGTAGCGATGATAGGGCAGGGCTCTGGAAACACCATATATTTT.